Given below is one T cell receptor (beta chain) in context. As yet, its antigen is unknown. This specimen comes from a study of T cell responses to AZD1222 COVID-19 vaccine. Study-wide results and caveats: With dominance at 160-218 and 743-854, vaccine-associated CD4 TCRs spanned spike.

The germline V gene has CDR1 SGHVS and CDR2 FQNEAQ. V was clipped by 3 bases and J by 5 bases; unmatched bases: 2. The CDR3 has 13 residues. Measured with immunoSEQ multiplex PCR; TCRdb has only the in-frame clones, and not every one. The profile shows around 180,000 clones, 90% of them singletons. This sample comprised peripheral blood, obtained on day 0 of AZD1222 vaccination. The chain combines TRBV7-8 with TRBJ2-5; TRBD1 matches 8 bases. The sequence derives from an adult in good health. CDR3 nucleotides: TGTGCCAGCAGCTTCAGGGGGCCGGAGACCCAGTACTTC. It specifies CASSFRGPETQYF.